This T cell receptor beta chain is drawn from a study of T cell repertoires in cytomegalovirus infection. On this clonotype: What it binds is unknown.

The CDR3 loop spans 15 amino acids. Germline loops: CDR1 MDHEN, CDR2 SYDVKM. Trimming took 2 bases from V and 1 from J, leaving 12 bases between them. Findings and limits, study-wide: Totalled public TCR beta family frequency picked out people who carried CMV plus the relevant HLA. In two of eight donors, the top clonotype was HLA-C-restricted CMV-specific.

TCRdb re-analysed the reads in MiXCR, keeping a single row per CDR3 protein. This repertoire shows about 150,000 distinct CDR3 sequences, about a quarter found once; its top ten account for approximately 11%. This TCR derives from a human donor in good health (CMV status not recorded). Some clones in this sample may be carry-over from other donors' samples. This chain uses TRBV28 with TRBJ2-7, with D possibly matching TRBD2 (6 bases). The sample was PBMCs. CDR3 residues: CASSLGGGISYEQYF. The CDR3 DNA follows: TGTGCCAGCAGTTTAGGTGGCGGGATTTCCTACGAGCAGTACTTC. The full variable domain, rest sourced from reference TRBV28 and TRBJ2-7, is DVKVTQSSRYLVKRTGEKVFLECVQDMDHENMFWYRQDPGLGLRLIYFSYDVKMKEKGDIPEGYSVSREKKERFSLILESASTNQTSMYLCASSLGGGISYEQYFGPGTRLTVT.